This entry features one T cell receptor beta chain sequence. Measured with immunoSEQ multiplex PCR; TCRdb has only the in-frame clones, and not every one. The sample yields tens of thousands of clones, around 74% seen once. The entry originates in a study of memory CD4+ T cells and cytomegalovirus serostatus. The CDR3 length is 14 residues. V was pared by 7 bases and J by 11 bases, with 13 bases of the junction left unmatched. From germline, CDR1 is MNHEY and CDR2 SVGAGI. The sort gate was single viable CD3+CD4+CD8-CD45RO+ cells for memory CD4+ T cells. The chain couples TRBV6-5 to TRBJ1-2; 10 nucleotides agree with TRBD1. Input material: memory CD4+ T cells from blood. This TCR derives from an adult in good health and CMV-seronegative. Some clones in this sample may be carry-over from other donors' samples. The CDR3 sequence: CASTAGQGWSAYTF. CDR3 coding DNA: TGTGCCAGCACCGCGGGACAGGGGTGGTCTGCATACACCTTC.